The sequence of this T cell receptor beta chain was determined in a study of T cells in Graves' hyperthyroidism and ophthalmopathy. Across the study: Before any treatment, at initial diagnosis, peripheral blood was collected. Notes on the study in general: Blood also contained most expanded thyroid clonotypes above 0.001. Separating ophthalmopathy from stable hyperthyroidism was achieved by a 13 V-J model.

Germline V gene sequence: CDR1 SGDLS, CDR2 YYNGEE. The CDR3 extends over 15 amino acids. V lost 3 bases, J lost 6 bases, and 6 bases stayed unmatched. Using RNA transcripts as the source, TCR beta CDR3 regions were amplified. The HTBI primer set was used in a first-round RT-PCR of the TCR CDR3. TCRdb ran MiXCR on the multiplex PCR reads and lists one entry per CDR3 protein. The sample includes hundreds of thousands of distinct CDR3 sequences, around 13% of them seen just once. Notes on this clonotype: What it binds is not known.

Input material: blood. This receptor was obtained from a woman aged 18 to 35 with Graves' hyperthyroidism. J is TRBJ2-7 and V is TRBV9; 13 nucleotides line up with TRBD2. The CDR3 here is CASSGTSGSSGEQYF. The CDR3 coding sequence is TGTGCCAGCAGCGGGACTAGCGGGAGCTCGGGCGAGCAGTACTTC.